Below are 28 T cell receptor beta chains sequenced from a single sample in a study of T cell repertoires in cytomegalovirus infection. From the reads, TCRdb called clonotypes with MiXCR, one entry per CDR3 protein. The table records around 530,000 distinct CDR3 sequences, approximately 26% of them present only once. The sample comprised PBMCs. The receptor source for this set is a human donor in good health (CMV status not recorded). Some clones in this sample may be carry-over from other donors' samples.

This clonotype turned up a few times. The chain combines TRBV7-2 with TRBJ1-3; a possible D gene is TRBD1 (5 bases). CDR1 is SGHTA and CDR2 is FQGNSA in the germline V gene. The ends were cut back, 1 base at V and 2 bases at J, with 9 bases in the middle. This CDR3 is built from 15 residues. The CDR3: CASSLDDSTGNTIYF. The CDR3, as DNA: TGTGCCAGCAGCTTAGATGACAGTACTGGAAACACCATATATTTT.

The CDR3 sequence is CASSLTQFSNTEAFF. For the CDR3, the DNA is TGTGCCAGCAGTCTTACTCAGTTTAGTAACACTGAAGCTTTCTTT. The chain couples TRBV28 to TRBJ1-1; unclear D gene. V was trimmed by 5 bases and J by 2 bases, leaving 15 bases between them. Germline CDR1 MDHEN, CDR2 SYDVKM. The CDR3 is 15 amino acids.

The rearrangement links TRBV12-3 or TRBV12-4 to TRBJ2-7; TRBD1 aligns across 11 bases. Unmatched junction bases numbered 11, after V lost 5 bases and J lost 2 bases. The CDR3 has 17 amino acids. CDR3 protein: CASSPLGRDRGTYEQYF. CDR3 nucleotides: TGTGCCAGCAGTCCCCTCGGGCGGGACAGGGGGACCTACGAGCAGTACTTC.

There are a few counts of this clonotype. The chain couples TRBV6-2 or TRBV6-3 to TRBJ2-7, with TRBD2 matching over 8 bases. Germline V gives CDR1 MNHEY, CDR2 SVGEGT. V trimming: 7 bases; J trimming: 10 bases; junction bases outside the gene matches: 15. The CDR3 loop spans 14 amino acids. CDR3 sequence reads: CASILSSGSRYQYF. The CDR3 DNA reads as TGTGCCAGCATCTTATCCAGCGGGAGCCGGTACCAGTACTTC.

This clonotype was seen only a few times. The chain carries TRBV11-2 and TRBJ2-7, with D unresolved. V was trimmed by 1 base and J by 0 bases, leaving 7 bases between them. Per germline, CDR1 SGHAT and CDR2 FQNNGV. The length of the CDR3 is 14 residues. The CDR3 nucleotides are TGTGCCAGCAGCTTAGTCGACGGCTCCTACGAGCAGTACTTC. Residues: CASSLVDGSYEQYF.

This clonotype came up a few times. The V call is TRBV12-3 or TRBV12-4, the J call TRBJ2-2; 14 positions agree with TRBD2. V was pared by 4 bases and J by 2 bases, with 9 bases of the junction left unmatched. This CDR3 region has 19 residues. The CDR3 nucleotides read TGTGCCAGCAGTTCCGGGACTAGCGGGAGTTTGTTAAACACCGGGGAGCTGTTTTTT. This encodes CASSSGTSGSLLNTGELFF.

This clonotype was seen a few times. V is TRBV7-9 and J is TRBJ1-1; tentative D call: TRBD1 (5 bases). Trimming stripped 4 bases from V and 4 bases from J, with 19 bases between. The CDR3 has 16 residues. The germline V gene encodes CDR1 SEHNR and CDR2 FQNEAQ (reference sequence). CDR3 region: CASSSLSLQGATEAFF. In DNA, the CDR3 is TGTGCCAGCAGCTCCCTGTCCCTCCAAGGGGCCACTGAAGCTTTCTTT.

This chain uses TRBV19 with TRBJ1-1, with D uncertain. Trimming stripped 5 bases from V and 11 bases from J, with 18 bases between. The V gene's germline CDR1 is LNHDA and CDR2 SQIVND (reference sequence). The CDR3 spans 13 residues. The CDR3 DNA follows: TGTGCCAGTAGTCTCGTAGTCGGAACCGACGCTTTCTTT. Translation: CASSLVVGTDAFF. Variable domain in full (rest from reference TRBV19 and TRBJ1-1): DGGITQSPKYLFRKEGQNVTLSCEQNLNHDAMYWYRQDPGQGLRLIYYSQIVNDFQKGDIAEGYSVSREKKESFPLTVTSAQKNPTAFYLCASSLVVGTDAFFGQGTRLTVV.

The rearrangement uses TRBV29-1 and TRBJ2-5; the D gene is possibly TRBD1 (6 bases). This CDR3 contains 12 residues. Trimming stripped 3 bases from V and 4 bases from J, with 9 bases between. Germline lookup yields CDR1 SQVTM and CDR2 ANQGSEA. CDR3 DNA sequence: TGCAGCGTTGACCGACAGGCAGAGACCCAGTACTTC. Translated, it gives CSVDRQAETQYF.

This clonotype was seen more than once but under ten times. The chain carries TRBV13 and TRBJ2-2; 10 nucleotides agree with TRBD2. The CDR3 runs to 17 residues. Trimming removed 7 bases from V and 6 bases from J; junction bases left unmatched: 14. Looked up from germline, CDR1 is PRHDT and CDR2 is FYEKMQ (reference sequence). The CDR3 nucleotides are TGTGCCAGCACCCGAAGCCCGAGGAGCGGGAGGGCCGGGGAGCTGTTTTTT. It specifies CASTRSPRSGRAGELFF. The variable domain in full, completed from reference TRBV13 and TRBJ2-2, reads AAGVIQSPRHLIKEKRETATLKCYPIPRHDTVYWYQQGPGQDPQFLISFYEKMQSDKGSIPDRFSAQQFSDYHSELNMSSLELGDSALYFCASTRSPRSGRAGELFFGEGSRLTVL.

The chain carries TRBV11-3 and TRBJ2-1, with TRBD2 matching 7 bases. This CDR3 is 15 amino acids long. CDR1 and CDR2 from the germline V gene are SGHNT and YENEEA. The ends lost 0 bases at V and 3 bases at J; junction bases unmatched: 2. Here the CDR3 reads CASSLDGEGYNEQFF. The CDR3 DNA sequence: TGTGCCAGCAGCTTAGATGGGGAGGGCTACAATGAGCAGTTCTTC.

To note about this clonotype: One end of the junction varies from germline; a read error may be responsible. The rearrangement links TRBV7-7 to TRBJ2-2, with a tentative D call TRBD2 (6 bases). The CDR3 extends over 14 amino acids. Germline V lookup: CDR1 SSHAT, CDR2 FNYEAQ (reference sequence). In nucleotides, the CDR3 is TGTGCTAGCAGCTTCGGGACTCCCCCCGGGGAGCTGTTTTTT. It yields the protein CASSFGTPPGELFF.

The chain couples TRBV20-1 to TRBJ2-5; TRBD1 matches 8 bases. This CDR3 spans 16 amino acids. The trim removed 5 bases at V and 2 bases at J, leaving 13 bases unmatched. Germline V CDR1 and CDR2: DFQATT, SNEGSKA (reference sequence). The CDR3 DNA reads TGCAGTGCTCGACAGCTCCCAACAGGGGGGCAAGAGACCCAGTACTTC. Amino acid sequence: CSARQLPTGGQETQYF.

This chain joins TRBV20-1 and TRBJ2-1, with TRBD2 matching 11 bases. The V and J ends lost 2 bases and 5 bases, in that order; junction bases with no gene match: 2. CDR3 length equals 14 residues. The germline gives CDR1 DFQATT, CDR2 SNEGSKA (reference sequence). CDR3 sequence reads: CSARRLAGHNEQFF. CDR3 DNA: TGCAGTGCTAGAAGACTAGCGGGGCACAATGAGCAGTTCTTC.

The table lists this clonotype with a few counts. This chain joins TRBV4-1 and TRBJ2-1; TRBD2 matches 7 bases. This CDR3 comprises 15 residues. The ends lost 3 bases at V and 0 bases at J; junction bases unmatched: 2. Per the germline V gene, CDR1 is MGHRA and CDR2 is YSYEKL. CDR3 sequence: CASSHGRLSYNEQFF. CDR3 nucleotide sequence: TGCGCCAGCAGCCACGGGAGGCTCTCCTACAATGAGCAGTTCTTC.

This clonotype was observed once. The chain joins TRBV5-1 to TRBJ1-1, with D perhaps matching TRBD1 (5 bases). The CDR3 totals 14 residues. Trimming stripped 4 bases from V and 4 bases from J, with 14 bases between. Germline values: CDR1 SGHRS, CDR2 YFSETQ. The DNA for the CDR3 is TGCGCCAGCAGCATGACGACAGTTGCCACTGAAGCTTTCTTT. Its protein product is CASSMTTVATEAFF.

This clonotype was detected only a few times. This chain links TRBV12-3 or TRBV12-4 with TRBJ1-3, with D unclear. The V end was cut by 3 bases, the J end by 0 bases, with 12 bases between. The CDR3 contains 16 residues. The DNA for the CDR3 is TGTGCCAGCAGTTTCTACACACCAGGCTCTGGAAACACCATATATTTT. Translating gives CASSFYTPGSGNTIYF.

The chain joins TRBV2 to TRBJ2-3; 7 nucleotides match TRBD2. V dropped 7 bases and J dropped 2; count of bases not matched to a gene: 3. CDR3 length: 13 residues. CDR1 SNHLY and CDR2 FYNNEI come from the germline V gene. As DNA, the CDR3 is TGTGCCAGCAATCGGGACTACACAGATACGCAGTATTTT. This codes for CASNRDYTDTQYF.

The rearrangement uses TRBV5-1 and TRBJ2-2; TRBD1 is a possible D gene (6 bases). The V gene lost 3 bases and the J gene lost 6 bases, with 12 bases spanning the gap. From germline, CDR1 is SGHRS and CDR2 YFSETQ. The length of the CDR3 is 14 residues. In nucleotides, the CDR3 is TGCGCCAGCAGCTACCAACAGGGTTCCGGGGAGCTGTTTTTT. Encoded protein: CASSYQQGSGELFF. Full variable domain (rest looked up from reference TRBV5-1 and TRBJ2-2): KAGVTQTPRYLIKTRGQQVTLSCSPISGHRSVSWYQQTPGQGLQFLFEYFSETQRNKGNFPGRFSGRQFSNSRSEMNVSTLELGDSALYLCASSYQQGSGELFFGEGSRLTVL.

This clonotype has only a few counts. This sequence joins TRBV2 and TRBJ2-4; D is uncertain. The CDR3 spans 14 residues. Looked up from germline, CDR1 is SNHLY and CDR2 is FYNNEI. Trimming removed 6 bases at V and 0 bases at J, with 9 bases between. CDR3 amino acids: CASRGPLAKNIQYF. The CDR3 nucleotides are TGTGCCAGCAGGGGCCCTCTAGCCAAAAACATTCAGTACTTC.

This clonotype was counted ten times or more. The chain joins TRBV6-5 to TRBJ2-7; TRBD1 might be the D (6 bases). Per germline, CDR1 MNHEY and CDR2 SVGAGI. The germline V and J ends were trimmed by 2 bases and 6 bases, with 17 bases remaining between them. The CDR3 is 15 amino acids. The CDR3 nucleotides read TGTGCCAGCAGTTACCTATACAGGGATCGGCGCGAGCAGTACTTC. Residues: CASSYLYRDRREQYF.

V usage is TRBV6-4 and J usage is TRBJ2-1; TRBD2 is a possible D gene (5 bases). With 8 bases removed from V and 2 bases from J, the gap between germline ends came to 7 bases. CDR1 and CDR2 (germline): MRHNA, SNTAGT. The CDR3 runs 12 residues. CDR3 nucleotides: TGTGCCAGCCGACTACCCTACAATGAGCAGTTCTTC. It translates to CASRLPYNEQFF.

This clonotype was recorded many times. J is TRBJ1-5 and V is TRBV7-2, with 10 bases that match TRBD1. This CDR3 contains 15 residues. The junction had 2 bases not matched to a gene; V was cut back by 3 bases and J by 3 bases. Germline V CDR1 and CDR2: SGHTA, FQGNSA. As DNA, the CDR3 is TGTGCCAGCAGCTTGCGACAGGGGGCCAATCAGCCCCAGCATTTT. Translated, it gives CASSLRQGANQPQHF.

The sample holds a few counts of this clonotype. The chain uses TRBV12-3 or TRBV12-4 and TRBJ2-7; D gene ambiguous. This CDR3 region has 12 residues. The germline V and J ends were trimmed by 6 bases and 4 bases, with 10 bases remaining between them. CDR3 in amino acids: CASSRDPYEQYV. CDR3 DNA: TGTGCCAGCAGCCGAGACCCTTACGAGCAGTACGTC.

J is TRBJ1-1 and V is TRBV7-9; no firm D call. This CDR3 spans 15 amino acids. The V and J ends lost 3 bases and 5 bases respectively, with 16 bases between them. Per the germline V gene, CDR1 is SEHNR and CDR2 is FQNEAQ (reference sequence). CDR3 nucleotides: TGTGCCAGCAGCTTCGCCGGGTTAAGAGGTACTGAAGCTTTCTTT. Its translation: CASSFAGLRGTEAFF.

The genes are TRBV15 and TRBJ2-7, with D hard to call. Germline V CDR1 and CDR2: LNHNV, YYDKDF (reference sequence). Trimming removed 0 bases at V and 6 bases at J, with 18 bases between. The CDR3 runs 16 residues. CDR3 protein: CATSRDFLRPPSEQYV. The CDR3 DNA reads TGTGCCACCAGCAGAGATTTCCTGAGGCCGCCTAGCGAGCAGTACGTC.

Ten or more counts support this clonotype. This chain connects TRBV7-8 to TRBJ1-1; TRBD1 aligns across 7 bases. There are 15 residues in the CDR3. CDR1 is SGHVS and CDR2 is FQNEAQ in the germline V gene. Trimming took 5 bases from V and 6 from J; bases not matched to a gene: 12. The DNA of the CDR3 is TGTGCCAGCAGCATTACAGGGGCGATCGGAGCTGAAGCTTTCTTT. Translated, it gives CASSITGAIGAEAFF. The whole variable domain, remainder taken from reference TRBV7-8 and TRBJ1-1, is GAGVSQSPRYKVAKRGQDVALRCDPISGHVSLFWYQQALGQGPEFLTYFQNEAQLDKSGLPSDRFFAERPEGSVSTLKIQRTQQEDSAVYLCASSITGAIGAEAFFGQGTRLTVV.

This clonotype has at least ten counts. Written as DNA, the CDR3 is TGTGCCAGCAGTTTAACGGTGCGCGCACAAGAGACCCAGTACTTC. As protein: CASSLTVRAQETQYF. The rearrangement uses TRBV12-3 or TRBV12-4 and TRBJ2-5, with D unresolved. The V gene lost 2 bases and the J gene lost 2 bases, with 12 bases spanning the gap. This CDR3 is built from 15 residues.